The 23 T cell receptor beta chains presented below share a single source sample, sequenced in a study of T cell responses to AZD1222 COVID-19 vaccine. The data were produced by immunoSEQ multiplex PCR, yet TCRdb's version contains in-frame clones alone and is incomplete. The repertoire holds over 100,000 clones, with about 80% as singletons. The starting material was peripheral blood, obtained on day 0 of AZD1222 vaccination. The receptors originated from an adult in good health.

V usage is TRBV19 and J usage is TRBJ2-1; 8 positions match TRBD1. J gave up 7 bases and V 1 base, and 3 bases lay outside the gene matches. The CDR3 length is 14 residues. Germline values: CDR1 LNHDA, CDR2 SQIVND (reference sequence). The CDR3 DNA reads TGTGCCAGTAGTATAGTAGGACAGGGTAATGAGCAGTTCTTC. It yields the protein CASSIVGQGNEQFF. The entire variable domain, with the rest obtained from reference TRBV19 and TRBJ2-1, is as follows: DGGITQSPKYLFRKEGQNVTLSCEQNLNHDAMYWYRQDPGQGLRLIYYSQIVNDFQKGDIAEGYSVSREKKESFPLTVTSAQKNPTAFYLCASSIVGQGNEQFFGPGTRLTVL.

The V and J genes are TRBV6-6 and TRBJ2-1; perhaps TRBD2 as D (5 bases). The CDR3 extends over 14 amino acids. The V end lost 0 bases, the J end lost 3 bases, and 6 bases lay between the germline ends. In germline, CDR1 is MNHNY, CDR2 SVGAGI (reference sequence). The CDR3 DNA reads as TGTGCCAGCAGTTACTCCGAGGGCTACAATGAGCAGTTCTTC. Residues: CASSYSEGYNEQFF.

The chain carries TRBV29-1 and TRBJ2-1; 12 bases are shared with TRBD1. Germline CDR1 and CDR2: SQVTM and ANQGSEA. The CDR3 is 15 residues long. V was clipped by 6 bases and J by 7 bases; unmatched bases: 10. The CDR3 DNA is TGCAGCGTGCCCCGGGACAGGGGGCGAGGGAATGAGCAGTTCTTC. Amino acids: CSVPRDRGRGNEQFF.

The gene calls are TRBV6-5 and TRBJ2-7; 7 nucleotides align to TRBD1. The length of the CDR3 is 14 residues. The ends lost 2 bases at V and 3 bases at J; junction bases unmatched: 4. Germline CDR1 is MNHEY and CDR2 is SVGAGI. CDR3 in amino acids: CASSYRDSYYEQYF. The CDR3 DNA reads TGTGCCAGCAGTTACCGGGACAGCTACTACGAGCAGTACTTC.

This chain connects TRBV3-1 (or the pseudogene TRBV3-2) to TRBJ1-5, with D maybe TRBD1 (5 bases). CDR3 length: 14 amino acids. Germline assignment: CDR1 LGHDT and CDR2 YNNKEL (reference sequence). Trimming pared 5 bases from V and 4 bases from J, leaving 12 bases between. Here the CDR3 DNA reads TGTGCCAGCAGCTCCGGCAGGGATAATCAGCCCCAGCATTTT. Protein sequence: CASSSGRDNQPQHF.

The genes are TRBV6-5 and TRBJ2-7; either TRBD1 or TRBD2 may fit D (5 bases each). Germline CDR1 reads MNHEY; CDR2 reads SVGAGI. This CDR3 is built from 14 residues. V lost 6 bases and J 6 bases, leaving 18 bases between the germline ends. The CDR3 bases are TGTGCCAGCAGAAACCGGGACGGCACCCGCGAGCAGTACTTC. This gives the protein CASRNRDGTREQYF.

The genes are TRBV12-3 or TRBV12-4 and TRBJ2-7; no definite D call. The ends were cut back, 2 bases at V and 0 bases at J, with 5 bases in the middle. This CDR3 spans 13 amino acids. DNA for the CDR3: TGTGCCAGCAGTTTAAGGTTCTCCTACGAGCAGTACTTC. Its protein product is CASSLRFSYEQYF.

The chain joins TRBV6-5 to TRBJ1-1, with D unresolved. The germline V gene encodes CDR1 MNHEY and CDR2 SVGAGI. V shed 2 bases and J shed 5 bases, with 9 bases lying between them. The CDR3 totals 13 residues. In DNA form, the CDR3 reads TGTGCCAGCAGTTACCTTCGGGAGACTGAAGCTTTCTTT. Translated, it gives CASSYLRETEAFF.

The rearrangement joins TRBV7-2 to TRBJ2-1, with D perhaps assigned TRBD1 or TRBD2 (6 bases each). The CDR3 extends over 16 amino acids. The V gene lost 4 bases and the J gene lost 5 bases, with 18 bases spanning the gap. CDR1 is SGHTA and CDR2 is FQGNSA in the germline V gene. This CDR3 reads CASSSLEGEAHNEQFF. CDR3 DNA sequence: TGTGCCAGCAGCTCACTAGAGGGGGAGGCCCACAATGAGCAGTTCTTC.

This clone was observed once. The chain carries TRBV7-2 and TRBJ1-5; 9 positions agree with TRBD1. CDR1 is SGHTA, CDR2 FQGNSA, per germline. This CDR3 is built from 16 residues. Trimming cost V 5 bases and J 4 bases; bases outside gene matches: 9. The CDR3 DNA reads TGTGCCAGCAGCCCGCAGGGACAGGGAAGTAATCAGCCCCAGCATTTT. Translated: CASSPQGQGSNQPQHF. Full variable domain (rest looked up from reference TRBV7-2 and TRBJ1-5): GAGVSQSPSNKVTEKGKDVELRCDPISGHTALYWYRQSLGQGLEFLIYFQGNSAPDKSGLPSDRFSAERTGGSVSTLTIQRTQQEDSAVYLCASSPQGQGSNQPQHFGDGTRLSIL.

The chain is built from TRBV3-1 (or the pseudogene TRBV3-2) and TRBJ2-5, with 8 bases that match TRBD2. Trimming at V came to 2 bases and at J to 6 bases, leaving 8 bases not matched to a gene. This CDR3 has 15 amino acids. CDR1 is LGHDT and CDR2 is YNNKEL in the germline V gene (reference sequence). This chain's CDR3 is CASSQRSGSSKTQYF. The DNA for the CDR3 is TGTGCCAGCAGCCAACGGAGCGGGAGTTCGAAGACCCAGTACTTC.

Concerning this clone: The sample contains more than one DNA sequence encoding this CDR3. This chain links TRBV18 with TRBJ2-3; unclear D gene. CDR1 KGHSH and CDR2 LQKENI come from the germline V gene. CDR3 length: 13 residues. V was trimmed by 3 bases and J by 0 bases, leaving 4 bases between them. In DNA, the CDR3 is TGTGCCAGCTCACCCCCTAGCACAGATACGCAGTATTTT. Its translation: CASSPPSTDTQYF.

V gene TRBV28 combines with J gene TRBJ1-2, with 9 bases fitting TRBD1. CDR1 is MDHEN and CDR2 is SYDVKM in the germline V gene. The CDR3 runs 12 residues. The V gene end was trimmed by 9 bases and the J gene end by 6 bases; junction bases not matched to a gene: 5. The CDR3 nucleotides are TGTGCCAGTAAGACAGGGGGAAATGGCTACACCTTC. Translated: CASKTGGNGYTF.

This clone was counted a few times. The rearrangement links TRBV5-1 to TRBJ1-6; unclear D gene. Germline CDR1 reads SGHRS; CDR2 reads YFSETQ. Trimming pared 4 bases from V and 6 bases from J, leaving 11 bases between. CDR3 length equals 14 residues. CDR3 DNA: TGCGCCAGCAGCGTAGGACTTCTTAATTCACCCCTCCACTTT. Its protein product is CASSVGLLNSPLHF.

This chain joins TRBV2 and TRBJ1-5; the D gene is possibly TRBD1 (6 bases). The V gene lost 2 bases and the J gene lost 14 bases, with 19 bases spanning the gap. There are 14 residues in the CDR3. Germline-derived CDR1 and CDR2 are SNHLY and FYNNEI. In DNA, the CDR3 is TGTGCCAGCAGTGAACAGGGGCCCCAGCACCCGAAGCATTTT. This codes for CASSEQGPQHPKHF.

V and J are TRBV11-2 and TRBJ2-5, with D tentatively TRBD2 (6 bases). V was clipped by 2 bases and J by 5 bases, with 15 bases between them. There are 15 residues in the CDR3. Germline-derived CDR1 and CDR2 are SGHAT and FQNNGV. CDR3 sequence: CASSLPSREWETQYF. The CDR3 DNA reads as TGTGCCAGCAGCTTACCCTCCCGGGAGTGGGAGACCCAGTACTTC.

This chain connects TRBV5-1 to TRBJ1-2, with TRBD1 matching 11 bases. CDR3 length equals 14 residues. Germline loops: CDR1 SGHRS, CDR2 YFSETQ. V trimming: 4 bases; J trimming: 5 bases; junction bases outside the gene matches: 4. For the CDR3, the DNA is TGCGCCAGCAGCGCAGGACAGGGGGCGTATGGCTACACCTTC. Protein product: CASSAGQGAYGYTF.

The chain links TRBV5-4 to TRBJ1-3; tentatively, D is TRBD1 (5 bases). Germline CDR1 is SGHNT and CDR2 is YYREEE (reference sequence). Trimming cost V 5 bases and J 3 bases, with 9 bases left between them. The length of the CDR3 is 13 residues. The CDR3: CASRRQSGNTIYF. CDR3 DNA sequence: TGTGCCAGCAGGCGACAGAGTGGAAACACCATATATTTT.

The genes are TRBV7-2 and TRBJ1-1, with D maybe TRBD1 (5 bases). The V end was cut by 6 bases, the J end by 1 base, with 15 bases between. CDR1 and CDR2 from the germline V gene are SGHTA and FQGNSA. The CDR3 totals 15 residues. The CDR3 sequence is CASSLQQGRNTEAFF. In DNA form, the CDR3 reads TGTGCCAGCAGTCTTCAGCAGGGTCGGAACACTGAAGCTTTCTTT.

This chain links TRBV25-1 with TRBJ1-4; 7 nucleotides agree with TRBD1. With V trimmed by 3 bases and J by 7 bases, 8 bases remained unmatched. Germline V CDR1 and CDR2: MGHDK, SYGVNS. The CDR3 has 15 amino acids. The CDR3 DNA is TGTGCCAGCAGTGACCGAGGGGGCCCCGGTGAAAAACTGTTTTTT. Translated, it gives CASSDRGGPGEKLFF.

The chain couples TRBV7-9 to TRBJ2-3, with 9 bases fitting TRBD2. The CDR3 loop spans 17 amino acids. Germline V CDR1 and CDR2: SEHNR, FQNEAQ (reference sequence). J gave up 0 bases and V 7 bases, and 11 bases lay outside the gene matches. Written as DNA, the CDR3 is TGTGCCAGCACCCCCCCGACTAGCGGATATAGCACAGATACGCAGTATTTT. This encodes CASTPPTSGYSTDTQYF.

The J gene is TRBJ2-5, the V gene TRBV28; D remains ambiguous. V was cut by 4 bases and J by 5 bases, with 5 bases left in between. Looked up from germline, CDR1 is MDHEN and CDR2 is SYDVKM. The CDR3 is made up of 11 amino acids. The CDR3 region has the DNA TGTGCCAGCAGTTCCCAGGAGACCCAGTACTTC. This gives the protein CASSSQETQYF.

J is TRBJ1-1 and V is TRBV29-1; D unresolved. The CDR3 is 13 residues long. CDR1 is SQVTM, CDR2 ANQGSEA, per germline. V lost 6 bases, J lost 0 bases, and 11 bases lay in between. DNA of the CDR3: TGCAGCGTGGCACGGAACTTGAACACTGAAGCTTTCTTT. It is translated as CSVARNLNTEAFF.